This T cell receptor beta chain is from a study of T cells in Graves' hyperthyroidism and ophthalmopathy. This clonotype was observed a handful of times. RNA transcripts served as the template for amplifying TCR beta CDR3 regions. During a first-round RT-PCR of the TCR CDR3, the HTBI primer set was used. One entry per CDR3 protein, called by TCRdb with MiXCR from the multiplex PCR reads. The data contain 130,000 to 150,000 distinct CDR3 sequences, over 20% of them singletons. CDR1 is SGHRS and CDR2 is YFSETQ in the germline V gene. This CDR3 has 14 residues. Germline trimming cut 4 bases from V and 6 bases from J; bases unmatched to any gene: 9.

Sequenced material: blood. This TCR came from a woman between 45 and 65 years old with Graves' hyperthyroidism that later progressed to Graves' ophthalmopathy. This chain connects TRBV5-1 to TRBJ2-7; 8 bases agree with TRBD2. CDR3 sequence: CASSGTGTSGEQYF. The CDR3 DNA reads TGCGCCAGCAGCGGCACCGGGACTAGTGGCGAGCAGTACTTC.